Below, 3 T cell receptor beta chains from the same sample are listed, as sequenced in a study of blood T cells in healthy people across ages (dated by TCRdb to 2014 to 2015). The library was produced with 5' RACE. The run used an Illumina HiSeq 2500. The second PCR ran for roughly 7 to 12 cycles and used a J-beta primer mix along with a sample-barcoded 5' primer. TCRdb reworked the public reads: Q25 trimming with fastp, MiXCR clone assembly, productive beta chains retained. Rows are combined by CDR3 protein, so each entry shows the most common genes and DNA. Present in this sample are under 1,000,000 distinct CDR3 sequences, about half of which were seen just once. The top ten clones comprise approximately 18% of the sample. Sample: blood. The origin of the receptors is an older man in good health.

A single count supports this clonotype. The gene calls are TRBV12-3 or TRBV12-4 and TRBJ1-3, with TRBD1 matching over 7 bases. With V trimmed by 6 bases and J by 2 bases, 4 bases remained unmatched. The CDR3 has 14 residues. The CDR3 region is CASRATGPGNTIYF. The CDR3 DNA sequence: TGTGCCAGCAGGGCGACAGGGCCTGGAAACACCATATATTTT.

The rearrangement uses TRBV18 and TRBJ1-2; D is possibly TRBD1 (5 bases). Looked up from germline, CDR1 is KGHSH and CDR2 is LQKENI. This CDR3 is built from 15 residues. Between the trimmed V and J ends, which lost 3 bases and 4 bases, there was a span of 15 bases. This chain's CDR3 is CASSPGTGERYGYTF. The CDR3, as DNA: TGTGCCAGCTCACCCGGGACGGGGGAACGCTATGGCTACACCTTC. Looking up the rest from reference TRBV18 and TRBJ1-2 gives the full variable domain: NAGVMQNPRHLVRRRGQEARLRCSPMKGHSHVYWYRQLPEEGLKFMVYLQKENIIDESGMPKERFSAEFPKEGPSILRIQQVVRGDSAAYFCASSPGTGERYGYTFGSGTRLTVV.

V and J are TRBV7-7 and TRBJ2-2; tentatively, D is TRBD1 (8 bases). V dropped 5 bases and J dropped 5 bases, with 15 bases sitting between them. CDR3 length: 15 residues. Germline V gene data show CDR1 as SSHAT and CDR2 as FNYEAQ (reference sequence). The CDR3 is CASSRGQGGTGELFF. In DNA, the CDR3 is TGTGCCAGCAGCCGTGGACAGGGAGGGACCGGGGAGCTGTTTTTT.